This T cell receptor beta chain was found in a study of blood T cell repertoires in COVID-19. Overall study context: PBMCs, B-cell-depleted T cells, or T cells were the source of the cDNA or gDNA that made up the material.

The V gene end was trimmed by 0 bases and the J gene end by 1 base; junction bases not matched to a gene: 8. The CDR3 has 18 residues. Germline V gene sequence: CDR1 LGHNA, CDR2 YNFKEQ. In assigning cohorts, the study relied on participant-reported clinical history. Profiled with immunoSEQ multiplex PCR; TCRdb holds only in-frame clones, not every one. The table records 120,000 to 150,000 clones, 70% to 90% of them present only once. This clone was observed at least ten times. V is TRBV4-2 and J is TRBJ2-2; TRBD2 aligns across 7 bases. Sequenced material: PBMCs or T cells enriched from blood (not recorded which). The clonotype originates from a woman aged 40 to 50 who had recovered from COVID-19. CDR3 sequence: CASSQDPSGGWNTGELFF. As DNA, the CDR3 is TGTGCCAGCAGCCAAGACCCTAGCGGAGGTTGGAACACCGGGGAGCTGTTTTTT.